Listed below are T cell receptor beta chains from one sample, sequenced in a study of blood T cell repertoires in COVID-19. The data were produced by immunoSEQ multiplex PCR, yet TCRdb's version contains in-frame clones alone and is incomplete. Counted here are tens of thousands of clones, around 85% occurring once; the ten biggest clones make up 4.5% to 5.5%. The source material was peripheral blood. The receptors stem from a man of 80 years or more with acute or convalescent COVID-19. Each CDR3 is given with its conserved first and last residue.

v_gene,CDR3aa
TRBV24-1,CATSDPGQGDGYTF
TRBV6-5,CASSYSVSGGVYEQYF
TRBV19,CASSRGEGGNQPQHF
TRBV5-3,CARSLKQGSYNEQFF
TRBV5-4,CASSLGLGGQGYEQYF
TRBV4-2,CASSQRAASGDTQYF
TRBV10-1,CASSVTGTGETEQYF
TRBV28,CASSPNLGTGPNYGYTF
TRBV7-2,CASSLIGGGQETQYF
TRBV6-6,CASSYVGTHPYEQYF
TRBV10-3,CAISERTGPYEQYF
TRBV7-3,CASSLTTMNTEAFF
TRBV7-2,CASSPTSGNHFFF
TRBV28,CASSPTGTAINYGYTF
TRBV28,CASRPTTGGGQPQHF
TRBV6-2/TRBV6-3,CASSRTSGGAHRYF
TRBV2,CASTRLAGGSSYEQYF
TRBV11-3,CASSLYTGELFF
TRBV6-5,CASIQPGGGELFF
TRBV3-1/TRBV3-2,CASSHGTGRSPLHF
TRBV10-3,CAISGSGDRDEQFF
TRBV28,CASSLLLRENSGNTIYF
TRBV28,CASRTGGGFPYNEQFF
TRBV28,CASSLQGRQTYEQYF
TRBV6-5,CASSSSGGARETQYF
TRBV5-6,CASSLAGYGYTF
TRBV6-5,CASSSGQKFYEQYF
TRBV7-9,CASSLARYGYTF
TRBV27,CASSLQRGGEQFF
TRBV28,CASRETGGGRETQYF
TRBV3-1/TRBV3-2,CASSQAGGYEQFF
TRBV30,CAWSVPGGIQETQYF
TRBV6-5,CASSSRPQGSEAFF
TRBV6-1,CASSETRRDTQYF
TRBV19,CASSPWTANTGELFF
TRBV19,CASRRTGSDGYTF
TRBV3-1/TRBV3-2,CASSHFPSGGKETQYF
TRBV7-2,CASSLGGRNTEAFF
TRBV30,CAWSRAGAYNEQFF
TRBV12-3/TRBV12-4,CASSFYREGYTF
TRBV21-1,CASSNPSLDYEQYF
TRBV29-1,CSVEPIRGRRKEGLSYNEQFF
TRBV21-1,CASSKAGQGKEVTKNIQYF
TRBV28,CASSSPGTGSRNYGYTF
TRBV25-1,CASSVSRGQGAHEQYF
TRBV5-1,CASSLLGVGETQYF